The rows below give T cell receptor beta chains drawn from one sample of a study of regulatory T cells in long-lasting Graves disease. One entry per CDR3 protein results from TCRdb running MiXCR on the multiplex PCR reads. The sample contains a few hundred thousand distinct CDR3 sequences, over 15% of which appear only once. These data were also filed under a second study, of T cells in Graves' hyperthyroidism and ophthalmopathy.

The input for sequencing was peripheral blood mononuclear cells (PBMCs), taken at new diagnosis, from a patient treated with antithyroid drugs. These receptors all come from a man aged 40-50 years with Graves disease. Each CDR3 is given with its conserved first and last residue. The D gene is left open where the match is weak. For some rows the clone size is stated as once, few or many, or as a class when expanded; others skip it.

DNA: TGTGCCAGCAGCTTAGGGCGACTAGCGGGGGCGCCTTCAGATACGCAGTATTTT; CDR3: CASSLGRLAGAPSDTQYF; J: TRBJ2-3; V: TRBV7-8; size: many; D: TRBD2
DNA: TGTGCCAGCAGTTCCCAGGACGTTTACGAGCAGTACTTC; CDR3: CASSSQDVYEQYF; J: TRBJ2-7; V: TRBV6-9; size: many; D: .
DNA: TGCAGTGCTAGTAGTCTAACTAGCACAGATACGCAGTATTTT; CDR3: CSASSLTSTDTQYF; J: TRBJ2-3; V: TRBV20-1; size: many; D: .
DNA: TGTGCCAGCAGTTTTCGTCCGGGACAGGCTGACTACGAGCAGTACTTC; CDR3: CASSFRPGQADYEQYF; J: TRBJ2-7; V: TRBV28; size: many; D: TRBD1
DNA: TGTGCCAGCTCTAGACCGGGAGACTGGATGGGCACTGAAGCTTTCTTT; CDR3: CASSRPGDWMGTEAFF; J: TRBJ1-1; V: TRBV18; size: many; D: .
DNA: TGTGCCAGCAGCTTAGCTCCCCCCACGTCCGGTTCCTTCCAATACGAGCAGTACTTC; CDR3: CASSLAPPTSGSFQYEQYF; J: TRBJ2-7; V: TRBV7-6; size: many; D: .
DNA: TGTGCCAGCAGTTTCCTCCAGGGTCGGGGCGAGCAGTACTTC; CDR3: CASSFLQGRGEQYF; J: TRBJ2-7; V: TRBV12-3/TRBV12-4; size: many; D: .
DNA: TGTGCCAGCCAAAGATATACCTCGGGACAGCGTCACAATGAGCAGTTCTTC; CDR3: CASQRYTSGQRHNEQFF; J: TRBJ2-1; V: TRBV28; size: many; D: TRBD1
DNA: TGTGCCAGCAGCCAAGGAGGTAGAGAGCAGTACTTC; CDR3: CASSQGGREQYF; J: TRBJ2-7; V: TRBV3-1; size: .; D: .
DNA: TGTGCCTGGACAGGAGTGAACACCGGGGAGCTGTTTTTT; CDR3: CAWTGVNTGELFF; J: TRBJ2-2; V: TRBV30; size: many; D: .
DNA: TGTGCCAGCAGCCCTACAGGGGGCGCCGGGCCGCGGCAGTACTTC; CDR3: CASSPTGGAGPRQYF; J: TRBJ2-7; V: TRBV27; size: many; D: TRBD1
DNA: TGTGCCAGCAGCTTAATAGGGAGTAGGAATGAGCAGTTCTTC; CDR3: CASSLIGSRNEQFF; J: TRBJ2-1; V: TRBV11-2; size: many; D: .
DNA: TGCGCCAGCAGCTTGGGGCTAGCGGGGGACCTCCAAGAGACCCAGTACTTC; CDR3: CASSLGLAGDLQETQYF; J: TRBJ2-5; V: TRBV5-1; size: few; D: TRBD2
DNA: TGTGCCAGCAGCGGCGGAGGGACAGCCACCTACGAGCAGTACTTC; CDR3: CASSGGGTATYEQYF; J: TRBJ2-7; V: TRBV9; size: few; D: .
DNA: TGTGCCAGCAGCCTCAGGGACTATAATTCACCCCTCCACTTT; CDR3: CASSLRDYNSPLHF; J: TRBJ1-6; V: TRBV3-1; size: many; D: .
DNA: TGTGCCAGCAGCTTAGGAATCGCGGGACAGGGTGAAGCTTTCTTT; CDR3: CASSLGIAGQGEAFF; J: TRBJ1-1; V: TRBV7-2; size: many; D: TRBD1
DNA: TGCGCCAGCAGCATAGGGAAGAACACTGAAGCTTTCTTT; CDR3: CASSIGKNTEAFF; J: TRBJ1-1; V: TRBV5-1; size: many; D: .
DNA: TGTGCCAGCAGTCCCCTGACAGGGGGCAGGACAGGCTACACCTTC; CDR3: CASSPLTGGRTGYTF; J: TRBJ1-2; V: TRBV27; size: few; D: TRBD1
DNA: TGTGCCAGCAGTTCACCCAGCTGGTCCGGGGAGCTGTTTTTT; CDR3: CASSSPSWSGELFF; J: TRBJ2-2; V: TRBV28; size: few; D: .
DNA: TGTGCCAGTAAGACAGTTTCAAATTCACCCCTCCACTTT; CDR3: CASKTVSNSPLHF; J: TRBJ1-6; V: TRBV6-2/TRBV6-3; size: .; D: .
DNA: TGTGCCAGCAGCCGAAGGACTAGCGGAGCAGATACGCAGTATTTT; CDR3: CASSRRTSGADTQYF; J: TRBJ2-3; V: TRBV27; size: many; D: TRBD2
DNA: TGTGCCAGCAGCCAACGGGACCAGCGACCAGATACGCAGTATTTT; CDR3: CASSQRDQRPDTQYF; J: TRBJ2-3; V: TRBV14; size: many; D: .
DNA: TGTGCCAGCAGCCCCCTGGGACTAGCGGGGGGGGATACGCAGTATTTT; CDR3: CASSPLGLAGGDTQYF; J: TRBJ2-3; V: TRBV7-3; size: many; D: TRBD2
DNA: TGTGCCAGCAGCAAAACAGGGTCCCCGAACACCGGGGAGCTGTTTTTT; CDR3: CASSKTGSPNTGELFF; J: TRBJ2-2; V: TRBV7-6; size: few; D: .
DNA: TGTGCCAGCAGGGCTTGGGACAGCACCGGGGAGCTGTTTTTT; CDR3: CASRAWDSTGELFF; J: TRBJ2-2; V: TRBV28; size: .; D: TRBD1
DNA: TGTGCCAGCAGTTCTGGGTTTGGGGCGGCTGAAGCTTTCTTT; CDR3: CASSSGFGAAEAFF; J: TRBJ1-1; V: TRBV27; size: many; D: .
DNA: TGTGCCACCAGTGATTTGACGGGGGTTGGCACAGATACGCAGTATTTT; CDR3: CATSDLTGVGTDTQYF; J: TRBJ2-3; V: TRBV24-1; size: many; D: .
DNA: TGTGCCTGGAGCCGACACAGGGGGGATGAAAAACTGTTTTTT; CDR3: CAWSRHRGDEKLFF; J: TRBJ1-4; V: TRBV30; size: .; D: TRBD1
DNA: TGCAGTGCTAGCGGTGGCGTGAGAACTGAAGCTTTCTTT; CDR3: CSASGGVRTEAFF; J: TRBJ1-1; V: TRBV20-1; size: many; D: .
DNA: TGTGCCAGCGGGGGGGGGGACTTACCCTACAATGAGCAGTTCTTC; CDR3: CASGGGDLPYNEQFF; J: TRBJ2-1; V: TRBV2; size: .; D: TRBD2
DNA: TGTGCCAGCAGCTTACTTACATCCAGTTCCCTGTACTTC; CDR3: CASSLLTSSSLYF; J: TRBJ2-5; V: TRBV7-9; size: many; D: .
DNA: TGTGCCACCAGTGGGCGGCCCCAGGATACGCAGTATTTT; CDR3: CATSGRPQDTQYF; J: TRBJ2-3; V: TRBV24-1; size: many; D: .
DNA: TGTGCCATCAGTGAGGGCAGGGAAAACATTCAGTACTTC; CDR3: CAISEGRENIQYF; J: TRBJ2-4; V: TRBV10-3; size: many; D: .
DNA: TGTGCCAGCAGTATTGGTGGAGGACAGGGGTACTACAATGAGCAGTTCTTC; CDR3: CASSIGGGQGYYNEQFF; J: TRBJ2-1; V: TRBV2; size: many; D: TRBD1
DNA: TGCAGTGCTAGCGCCGACATATCCTACGAGCAGTACTTC; CDR3: CSASADISYEQYF; J: TRBJ2-7; V: TRBV20-1; size: many; D: .
DNA: TGCAGTGCTAGTCCACGGACTAGCGGGGTCACAGATACGCAGTATTTT; CDR3: CSASPRTSGVTDTQYF; J: TRBJ2-3; V: TRBV20-1; size: many; D: TRBD2
DNA: TGTGCCAGCTCACCACGTGACGCTGGTTACACTGAAGCTTTCTTT; CDR3: CASSPRDAGYTEAFF; J: TRBJ1-1; V: TRBV18; size: many; D: .
DNA: TGTGCCAGCAGCTTAGAGGGGGGGAGAGGAAACACCATATATTTT; CDR3: CASSLEGGRGNTIYF; J: TRBJ1-3; V: TRBV12-3/TRBV12-4; size: .; D: .
DNA: TGCAGTGCAAGGGACGCAAATAGCAATCAGCCCCAGCATTTT; CDR3: CSARDANSNQPQHF; J: TRBJ1-5; V: TRBV20-1; size: many; D: .
DNA: TGTGCCTGGAGTCTGGGGACGGATAATTCACCCCTCCACTTT; CDR3: CAWSLGTDNSPLHF; J: TRBJ1-6; V: TRBV30; size: many; D: .
DNA: TGTGCCAGCAGTTCCTACGGCACTTCATCGGAAAAACTGTTTTTT; CDR3: CASSSYGTSSEKLFF; J: TRBJ1-4; V: TRBV27; size: many; D: .
DNA: TGTGCCAGCAGCTTAGTCCTTGGTAGCGGGTCAGGGGGTGAGCAGTTCTTC; CDR3: CASSLVLGSGSGGEQFF; J: TRBJ2-1; V: TRBV11-2; size: .; D: .
DNA: TGTGCCAGCAGCCGCCCGACAGGGGAAGAGACCCAGTACTTC; CDR3: CASSRPTGEETQYF; J: TRBJ2-5; V: TRBV7-9; size: many; D: TRBD1
DNA: TGTGCCAGCAGATCCACAGCTGGGAACACTGAAGCTTTCTTT; CDR3: CASRSTAGNTEAFF; J: TRBJ1-1; V: TRBV6-1; size: .; D: .
DNA: TGTGCCAGCAGTTTACTGTGGGGGAGCTCTGGGGCCAACGTCCTGACTTTC; CDR3: CASSLLWGSSGANVLTF; J: TRBJ2-6; V: TRBV28; size: many; D: .
DNA: TGTGCCAGCAGAGAGGGCGGACTAGCGGGGGAGCGGGCAGATACGCAGTATTTT; CDR3: CASREGGLAGERADTQYF; J: TRBJ2-3; V: TRBV7-2; size: .; D: TRBD2
DNA: TGTGCCAGCAGTCAAACAGGGAACTATGGCTACACCTTC; CDR3: CASSQTGNYGYTF; J: TRBJ1-2; V: TRBV7-9; size: many; D: .
DNA: TGTGCCAGCAGCTCCGACAGGGTTGGGGATACGCAGTATTTT; CDR3: CASSSDRVGDTQYF; J: TRBJ2-3; V: TRBV7-8; size: .; D: TRBD1
DNA: TGTGCCAGCAGTGATGGACTAGCGGGGGGCCGGACAGATACGCAGTATTTT; CDR3: CASSDGLAGGRTDTQYF; J: TRBJ2-3; V: TRBV6-1; size: many; D: TRBD2
DNA: TGTGCCAGCAGCCAAGTCTCTGGGTACGCCGGGGAGCTGTTTTTT; CDR3: CASSQVSGYAGELFF; J: TRBJ2-2; V: TRBV3-1; size: .; D: .
DNA: TGTGCCAGTAGATCGAGGGACAGGGGGTTCTACGAGCAGTACTTC; CDR3: CASRSRDRGFYEQYF; J: TRBJ2-7; V: TRBV19; size: .; D: TRBD1
DNA: TGCAGTGCTCCTACCAGAGTAACCCTCCCCGCTAATGAAAAACTGTTTTTT; CDR3: CSAPTRVTLPANEKLFF; J: TRBJ1-4; V: TRBV20-1; size: few; D: .
DNA: TGTGCCACCAGTATCACAGGATTAAACACCGGGGAGCTGTTTTTT; CDR3: CATSITGLNTGELFF; J: TRBJ2-2; V: TRBV24-1; size: many; D: .
DNA: TGTGCCAGCAGGCGACTAGCGGGGTTCGAGACCCAGTACTTC; CDR3: CASRRLAGFETQYF; J: TRBJ2-5; V: TRBV6-1; size: many; D: TRBD2